The TCR beta chain under discussion was sequenced for a study of T cell clonality in common variable immunodeficiency. This clone was seen ten or more times. Its antigen remains unknown. The CDR3 goes on 3 residues after the read ends, and that part is filled in from the germline J gene. Data came from immunoSEQ multiplex PCR; TCRdb stores just in-frame clones and leaves some out. The sample shows more than 35,000 clones, none of them appearing just once. Study results and limitations: Fewer TCRbeta clones were shared among CVID subjects than controls.

The CDR3 is 14 amino acids. V was clipped by 1 base and J by 5 bases; unmatched bases: 6. Germline CDR1 DFQATT, CDR2 SNEGSKA (reference sequence). The sequence was collected from a person aged 18-69 years in good health. V and J are TRBV20-1 and TRBJ1-2, with TRBD1 matching over 8 bases. The sample consisted of peripheral blood mononuclear cells. The part of the CDR3 DNA that was read is TGCAGTGCTAGAGGGACAGGGTATATTTATGGC. As protein: CSARGTGYIYG. The entire CDR3 sequence reads CSARGTGYIYGYTF.